A single sample is the source of the 14 T cell receptor beta chains below, sequenced in a study of blood T cell repertoires in COVID-19. TCRdb's table, derived via immunoSEQ multiplex PCR, lists solely in-frame clones and lacks some. The data hold 360,000 or so clones, with roughly four fifths observed a single time. Sequencing was performed on PBMCs or T cells enriched from blood (not recorded which). These receptors originate from a woman between 50 and 59 years old who had recovered from COVID-19.

The chain recombines TRBV3-1 (or the pseudogene TRBV3-2) with TRBJ1-5; D gene ambiguous. From germline, CDR1 is LGHDT and CDR2 YNNKEL (reference sequence). CDR3 length: 14 residues. V lost 0 bases and J lost 1, with 4 bases in between. The CDR3: CASSQELSNQPQHF. CDR3 nucleotide sequence: TGTGCCAGCAGCCAAGAACTGAGCAATCAGCCCCAGCATTTT.

The V gene is TRBV7-2, the J gene TRBJ1-4, with D uncertain. The CDR3 covers 18 residues. CDR1 is SGHTA, CDR2 FQGNSA, per germline. With 4 bases removed from V and 3 bases from J, the gap between germline ends came to 21 bases. Written as DNA, the CDR3 is TGTGCCAGCAGCTCCCTCGGGGTCAATGTTGCGCCTAATGAAAAACTGTTTTTT. This encodes CASSSLGVNVAPNEKLFF.

The sample holds a few counts of this clone. Other nucleotide sequences in the sample specify the same CDR3. This chain connects TRBV19 to TRBJ2-3, with D possibly being TRBD1 (5 bases). The CDR3 runs 12 residues. From germline, CDR1 is LNHDA and CDR2 SQIVND (reference sequence). Trimming removed 9 bases from V and 1 base from J, with 8 bases in between. The CDR3 sequence: CASRRGTDTQYF. CDR3 coding DNA: TGTGCCAGCCGCAGGGGCACAGATACGCAGTATTTT. Drawing the rest from reference TRBV19 and TRBJ2-3, the complete variable domain is DGGITQSPKYLFRKEGQNVTLSCEQNLNHDAMYWYRQDPGQGLRLIYYSQIVNDFQKGDIAEGYSVSREKKESFPLTVTSAQKNPTAFYLCASRRGTDTQYFGPGTRLTVL.

V is TRBV5-1 and J is TRBJ1-1, with 7 bases aligning to TRBD1. The germline V gene encodes CDR1 SGHRS and CDR2 YFSETQ. The CDR3 runs to 15 residues. Trimming took 0 bases from V and 4 from J; bases not matched to a gene: 6. The CDR3 nucleotides read TGCGCCAGCAGCTTGGGAGGGGGCCCCGGCACTGAAGCTTTCTTT. This sequence encodes CASSLGGGPGTEAFF.

The chain has TRBV7-2 and TRBJ2-7, with TRBD1 matching over 11 bases. The CDR3 covers 14 residues. Germline CDR1 and CDR2: SGHTA and FQGNSA. Trimming took 1 base from V and 6 from J; bases not matched to a gene: 2. CDR3 bases: TGTGCCAGCAGCTTAGATGGGACAGGGGGCGAGCAGTACTTC. Amino acid sequence: CASSLDGTGGEQYF. Based on the CDR3 plus reference TRBV7-2 and TRBJ2-7, the full variable domain is GAGVSQSPSNKVTEKGKDVELRCDPISGHTALYWYRQSLGQGLEFLIYFQGNSAPDKSGLPSDRFSAERTGGSVSTLTIQRTQQEDSAVYLCASSLDGTGGEQYFGPGTRLTVT.

The chain joins TRBV2 to TRBJ1-1, with 9 bases fitting TRBD1. V was pared by 6 bases and J by 1 base, with 6 bases of the junction left unmatched. The germline CDR1 and CDR2 sequences are SNHLY and FYNNEI. CDR3 length: 15 amino acids. Here the CDR3 reads CASRDRGQGNTEAFF. The CDR3 region has the DNA TGTGCCAGCAGGGACCGGGGACAGGGGAACACTGAAGCTTTCTTT.

V and J are TRBV5-6 and TRBJ2-3, with TRBD2 matching over 7 bases. V shed 5 bases and J 4 bases; nucleotides not matched to a gene: 22. Germline V gene data show CDR1 as SGHDT and CDR2 as YYEEEE. The CDR3 totals 19 residues. As DNA, the CDR3 is TGTGCCAGCAGTCAGCGACCCGGGACTACCCCCGGGTGGTCAGATACGCAGTATTTT. Its translation is CASSQRPGTTPGWSDTQYF.

The chain has TRBV19 and TRBJ2-2; 12 positions match TRBD2. The CDR3 consists of 15 residues. Losses at the gene ends were 4 bases for V and 5 bases for J; bases not matched to a gene: 2. CDR1 is LNHDA, CDR2 SQIVND, per germline (reference sequence). CDR3 protein: CASSTLAGGTGELFF. The CDR3 nucleotides are TGTGCCAGTAGTACGCTAGCGGGAGGGACCGGGGAGCTGTTTTTT. The full variable domain, in which reference TRBV19 and TRBJ2-2 provide the parts outside the CDR3, is DGGITQSPKYLFRKEGQNVTLSCEQNLNHDAMYWYRQDPGQGLRLIYYSQIVNDFQKGDIAEGYSVSREKKESFPLTVTSAQKNPTAFYLCASSTLAGGTGELFFGEGSRLTVL.

The chain combines TRBV7-9 with TRBJ2-5; tentative D call: TRBD2 (7 bases). The germline V gene has CDR1 SEHNR and CDR2 FQNEAQ (reference sequence). V was clipped by 9 bases and J by 5 bases, with 19 bases between them. The CDR3 is 14 residues long. The CDR3 DNA reads TGTGCCAGTAGGAACGGGGGGCTAGCGGAGACCCAGTACTTC. Protein: CASRNGGLAETQYF. Based on the CDR3 plus reference TRBV7-9 and TRBJ2-5, the full variable domain is DTGVSQNPRHKITKRGQNVTFRCDPISEHNRLYWYRQTLGQGPEFLTYFQNEAQLEKSRLLSDRFSAERPKGSFSTLEIQRTEQGDSAMYLCASRNGGLAETQYFGPGTRLLVL.

V and J are TRBV2 and TRBJ1-1, with 8 bases identical to TRBD1. The junction had 6 bases not matched to a gene; V was cut back by 2 bases and J by 1 base. Germline V lookup: CDR1 SNHLY, CDR2 FYNNEI. The CDR3 runs 16 residues. The CDR3 nucleotides are TGTGCCAGCAGTGAACGCCCCGGGACAGGGAACACTGAAGCTTTCTTT. Amino acids: CASSERPGTGNTEAFF.

The J gene is TRBJ2-7, the V gene TRBV19; perhaps TRBD1 as D (5 bases). V shed 5 bases and J shed 0 bases, with 11 bases lying between them. The length of the CDR3 is 14 residues. Germline lookup yields CDR1 LNHDA and CDR2 SQIVND (reference sequence). The CDR3, as DNA: TGTGCCAGTAGTCGACAGCAAAGCTCCTACGAGCAGTACTTC. This sequence encodes CASSRQQSSYEQYF.

The gene calls are TRBV9 and TRBJ2-3, with 9 bases aligning to TRBD1. In germline, CDR1 is SGDLS, CDR2 YYNGEE. CDR3 length equals 14 residues. V shed 5 bases, J shed 5 bases, and the junction held 6 bases outside the gene matches. CDR3 residues: CASSVQGAKDTQYF. The CDR3 DNA reads TGTGCCAGCAGTGTACAGGGGGCGAAAGATACGCAGTATTTT.

The V call is TRBV5-1, the J call TRBJ2-3; 10 nucleotides line up with TRBD2. This CDR3 is built from 15 residues. Looked up from germline, CDR1 is SGHRS and CDR2 is YFSETQ. V shed 7 bases and J 5 bases; nucleotides not matched to a gene: 10. CDR3 sequence (DNA): TGCGCCAGCCTAAAGAGCGGGGGGGGCGTAGATACGCAGTATTTT. This codes for CASLKSGGGVDTQYF.

V and J are TRBV5-6 and TRBJ2-6, with D perhaps TRBD1 (6 bases). The CDR3 totals 16 residues. Germline loops: CDR1 SGHDT, CDR2 YYEEEE. Trimming shortened V by 7 bases and J by 1 base, and 15 bases separated the two germline ends. DNA of the CDR3: TGTGCCAGCGAGACCGGGACAAAATCTGGGGCCAACGTCCTGACTTTC. Amino acid sequence: CASETGTKSGANVLTF.